This TCR beta chain was profiled in a study of cytomegalovirus exposure and HLA in healthy donors (dated 2017 in TCRdb). As for the study more broadly: According to a later analysis, the 120 or so validation repertoires were produced on the same platform as the roughly 700 repertoires of the first cohort. The study combined high-throughput TCR immunosequencing, statistical association of individual TCRs with disease status, and machine learning to predict cytomegalovirus infection status. The study was designed to test whether signatures of past pathogen exposure could be identified by cataloging public T cell receptors. A separate validation cohort of approximately 130 different subjects was used in addition to the roughly 700-subject first cohort.

Separate from the roughly 660-subject first cohort, the validation cohort of roughly 130 subjects was the group to which the donors belonged. Libraries were constructed by the immunoSEQ multiplex PCR assay. Regarding the original processing steps: A statistical classification framework was built to diagnose cytomegalovirus status from the catalog of TCR beta chain sequences. Here the immuneACCESS table is served through TCRdb, limited to in-frame sequences with V and J called. Missing clones are a known gap in these copies; in checked studies unresolved V genes cover under half, and the rest lacks a known reason. The V and J calls and the clone size are those of that table, but D and trimming were determined from the DNA. This sample lists around 70,000 clones; 94% were detected once. The ten largest account for less than 2% of the sample. On this clone itself: Its antigen is not yet known. Per-nucleotide qualities are absent, and no much larger clonotype sits a single base away.

Broader findings and caveats from the paper: Across donors, most TCR sequences were observed very rarely, whereas some public TCRs were present in many individuals. The authors suggested that the approach could potentially be extended to other disease states and immunological phenotypes. Of the cluster scores, 85% to 95% were above 0 in a later analysis, which found that TCRs clustered in the first cohort also tended to co-occur in the 95 to 150 validation repertoires. Three of the identified cytomegalovirus-associated TCR beta chains were confirmed in vitro to be specific for cytomegalovirus antigens. A later analysis had no HLA typing for the validation cohort, so co-occurrence there was scored across all 130 or so repertoires. Cytomegalovirus status was reported to be diagnosed by the classifier with high specificity and sensitivity in both the original and validation cohorts. In the study, some 160 TCR beta chains were listed as associated with cytomegalovirus.

Taken from cysteine to phenylalanine, the CDR3 has 15 residues. The sequence is cut down to CDR3 DNA, 45 bases in frame from base 1. The germline V gene (reference sequence) supplies CDR1 MNHEY and CDR2 SMNVEV. V and J are truncated by 6 bases and 4 bases respectively, leaving an intervening sequence of 19 bases. The chain couples TRBV27 to TRBJ2-7; D gene: possibly TRBD2, on 5 matching bases. This TCR was sampled from a man aged 18 to 30 in good health and CMV-seropositive. The sequencing sample was made of PBMCs. The CDR3 is CASRKYPDSSYEQYF. Here is the DNA: TGTGCCAGCAGAAAGTACCCGGACTCTAGTTACGAGCAGTACTTC.